These 13 T cell receptor beta chains came from one sample sequenced in a study of T-cell memory formation after mild COVID-19. TCRdb re-called the 5' RACE reads through MiXCR, storing one row per CDR3 protein. Of about 240,000 distinct CDR3 sequences listed, roughly 9.4% were seen once; the top ten hold around 21%. The sequenced sample consisted of PBMCs or a T cell subset sorted from them (not recorded which). The receptors shown here come from a man aged 18 to 29 who had mild COVID-19 (a few samples of this study predate the infection). Cell type and time point are not known.

The V gene is TRBV4-1, the J gene TRBJ1-5; a possible D gene is TRBD1 (6 bases). Germline lookup yields CDR1 MGHRA and CDR2 YSYEKL. The CDR3 is 16 residues long. The V end was cut by 0 bases, the J end by 10 bases, with 19 bases between. CDR3 amino acids: CASSQESRGLGKPQHF. The CDR3 coding sequence is TGCGCCAGCAGCCAAGAGTCCAGGGGATTGGGGAAACCCCAGCATTTT.

There are a few counts of this clonotype. The junction departs from germline at one end; a sequencing error may be responsible. The chain has TRBV28 and TRBJ2-2; TRBD1 matches 8 bases. The CDR3 length is 13 residues. The germline gives CDR1 MDHEN, CDR2 SYDVKM. CDR3 loop: CASSGQGFSGELF. The CDR3 DNA reads as TGTGCCAGCAGTGGACAGGGATTCTCCGGGGAGCTGTTT.

The chain recombines TRBV20-1 with TRBJ2-5; D tentatively fits TRBD1 or TRBD2 (6 bases each). This CDR3 spans 13 amino acids. Germline CDR1 reads DFQATT; CDR2 reads SNEGSKA (reference sequence). V was trimmed by 2 bases and J by 7 bases, leaving 14 bases between them. The CDR3 is CSARSGGHLTQYF. The CDR3 DNA follows: TGCAGTGCTAGATCCGGGGGCCATTTGACCCAGTACTTC.

J is TRBJ2-3 and V is TRBV10-1, with D possibly being TRBD2 (5 bases). Per the germline V gene, CDR1 is WNHNN and CDR2 is SYGVQD (reference sequence). The CDR3 has 14 amino acids. V dropped 4 bases and J dropped 2 bases, with 10 bases sitting between them. CDR3 protein: CASSARGFTDTQYF. DNA for the CDR3: TGCGCCAGCAGTGCTCGGGGTTTCACAGATACGCAGTATTTT.

This chain joins TRBV19 and TRBJ2-5; unclear D gene. V lost 3 bases to trimming and J lost 4 bases, with 12 bases between them. Per the germline V gene, CDR1 is LNHDA and CDR2 is SQIVND (reference sequence). This CDR3 has 14 residues. CDR3 protein: CASSIAYLGETQYF. CDR3 DNA sequence: TGTGCCAGTAGTATCGCCTACCTGGGAGAGACCCAGTACTTC.

This clonotype occurred a few times. This chain uses TRBV25-1 with TRBJ2-7, with 8 bases identical to TRBD1. Trimming cost V 1 base and J 6 bases; bases outside gene matches: 8. CDR1 is MGHDK and CDR2 is SYGVNS in the germline V gene. The CDR3 contains 15 residues. CDR3 nucleotides: TGTGCCAGCAGTGAATGGACAGGGTTGGCCTCCGAGCAGTACTTC. Encoded protein: CASSEWTGLASEQYF.

V and J are TRBV7-6 and TRBJ2-2, with D possibly being TRBD1 or TRBD2 (5 bases each). CDR3 length: 15 amino acids. Trimming removed 3 bases at V and 6 bases at J, with 14 bases between. The germline gives CDR1 SGHVS, CDR2 FNYEAQ. CDR3 amino acids: CASSFQAGTPGELFF. CDR3 sequence (DNA): TGTGCCAGCAGCTTCCAGGCAGGGACCCCCGGGGAGCTGTTTTTT.

This clonotype was seen only a few times. V gene TRBV7-3 combines with J gene TRBJ2-3, with 8 bases that match TRBD1. The germline CDR1 and CDR2 sequences are SGHTA and FQGTGA. This CDR3 contains 15 residues. V dropped 1 base and J dropped 5; count of bases not matched to a gene: 5. CDR3 region: CASSLMGDRGDTQYF. CDR3 nucleotide sequence: TGTGCCAGCAGCTTAATGGGAGACAGGGGAGATACGCAGTATTTT.

A few counts support this clonotype. J is TRBJ2-1 and V is TRBV20-1, with TRBD2 identical over 8 bases. The germline V gene has CDR1 DFQATT and CDR2 SNEGSKA (reference sequence). The V gene end was trimmed by 6 bases and the J gene end by 7 bases; junction bases not matched to a gene: 8. The length of the CDR3 is 13 residues. The CDR3 sequence: CSATPAGVNEQFF. The CDR3 coding sequence is TGCAGTGCGACGCCAGCGGGGGTGAATGAGCAGTTCTTC.

V gene TRBV4-3 combines with J gene TRBJ2-1; possibly TRBD1 or TRBD2 for D (5 bases each). The germline V gene encodes CDR1 LGHNA and CDR2 YSLEER. The V end lost 2 bases, the J end lost 8 bases, and 16 bases lay between the germline ends. The CDR3 contains 15 residues. The CDR3 nucleotides read TGCGCCAGCAGCCAACGGGACGGGTTGATCTATGAGCAGTTCTTC. Amino acids: CASSQRDGLIYEQFF.

This sequence joins TRBV4-3 and TRBJ1-1; the D is unclear. Germline CDR1 and CDR2: LGHNA and YSLEER. V was trimmed by 5 bases and J by 11 bases, leaving 27 bases between them. The CDR3 covers 16 residues. CDR3 protein: CASSTDLHTSSVEAFF. The CDR3 DNA follows: TGCGCCAGCAGCACTGACCTTCACACCTCTTCCGTCGAGGCTTTCTTT.

The CDR3 protein is CASTESGGGQPQHF. The CDR3 DNA sequence: TGTGCCAGCACCGAATCAGGGGGCGGTCAGCCCCAGCATTTT. The V gene is TRBV6-6, the J gene TRBJ1-5, with 8 bases fitting TRBD1. CDR1 is MNHNY and CDR2 is SVGAGI in the germline V gene (reference sequence). CDR3 length: 14 residues. The trim removed 7 bases at V and 6 bases at J, leaving 8 bases unmatched.

The V gene is TRBV6-6, the J gene TRBJ2-7; no reliable D call. V dropped 2 bases and J dropped 9 bases, with 11 bases sitting between them. The CDR3 length is 12 residues. Germline V CDR1 and CDR2: MNHNY, SVGAGI (reference sequence). This CDR3 is CASSYVLGSQYV. DNA of the CDR3: TGTGCCAGCAGTTACGTCTTGGGGTCGCAGTACGTC.